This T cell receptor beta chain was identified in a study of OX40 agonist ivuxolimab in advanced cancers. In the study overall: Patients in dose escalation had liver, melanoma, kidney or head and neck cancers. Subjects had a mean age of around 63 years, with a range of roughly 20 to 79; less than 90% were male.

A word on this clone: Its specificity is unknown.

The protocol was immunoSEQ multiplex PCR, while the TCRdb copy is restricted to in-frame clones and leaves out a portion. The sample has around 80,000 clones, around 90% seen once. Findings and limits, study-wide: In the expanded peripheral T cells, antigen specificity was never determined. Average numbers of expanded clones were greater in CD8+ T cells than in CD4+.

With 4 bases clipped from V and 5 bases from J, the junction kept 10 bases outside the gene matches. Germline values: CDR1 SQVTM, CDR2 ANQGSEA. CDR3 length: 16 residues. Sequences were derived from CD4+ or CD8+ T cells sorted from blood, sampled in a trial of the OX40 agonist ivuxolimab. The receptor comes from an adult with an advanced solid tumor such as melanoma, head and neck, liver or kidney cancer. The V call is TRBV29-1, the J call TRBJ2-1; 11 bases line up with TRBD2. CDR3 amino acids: CSVGGSGGARDNEQFF. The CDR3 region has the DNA TGCAGCGTTGGCGGTAGCGGGGGGGCCAGAGACAATGAGCAGTTCTTC.